A single sample gave rise to the 7 T cell receptor beta chains below, sequenced in a study of blood T cells in healthy people across ages. Next came a second PCR, run for roughly 6 to 11 cycles, which used a sample-barcoded 5' primer along with a J-beta primer mix. TCRdb processed the 5' RACE reads anew with MiXCR; each CDR3 protein has one entry. The sample carries 1.5 million to 2 million distinct CDR3 sequences, roughly 52% recorded once. The sequenced sample consisted of blood. The receptors come from a woman aged 40 to 50 in good health.

The chain employs TRBV28 and TRBJ2-5; D unclear. Trimming left V 2 bases short and J 11 bases short, with 21 bases between. Germline CDR1 is MDHEN and CDR2 is SYDVKM. The CDR3 contains 15 residues. The CDR3 protein is CASSLGQRPRVGQYF. The CDR3 region has the DNA TGTGCCAGCAGTTTAGGGCAGAGACCCAGAGTAGGGCAGTACTTC.

The gene calls are TRBV7-8 and TRBJ2-4; possible D gene TRBD2, 6 bases. This CDR3 has 16 amino acids. V lost 5 bases, J lost 5 bases, and 19 bases lay in between. CDR1 is SGHVS, CDR2 FQNEAQ, per germline. The CDR3 sequence is CASSPNRDLTQNIQYF. The CDR3 coding sequence is TGTGCCAGCAGCCCTAACCGGGACTTAACCCAAAACATTCAGTACTTC.

The rearrangement links TRBV24-1 to TRBJ2-5, with 11 bases lining up with TRBD1. CDR3 length: 17 amino acids. Trimming removed 1 base from V and 4 bases from J; junction bases left unmatched: 7. Germline V gene data show CDR1 as KGHDR and CDR2 as SFDVKD. CDR3 nucleotides: TGTGCCACCAGTGATTTTGGGAGGACAGGGGGCCGAGAGACCCAGTACTTC. This gives the protein CATSDFGRTGGRETQYF.

This clonotype was observed at least ten times. The V and J genes are TRBV7-2 and TRBJ2-3; the match to TRBD2 covers 14 bases. This CDR3 spans 16 amino acids. With V trimmed by 5 bases and J by 3 bases, 4 bases remained unmatched. Germline V lookup: CDR1 SGHTA, CDR2 FQGNSA. CDR3 sequence: CASSTGLAGGTDTQYF. CDR3 DNA: TGTGCCAGCAGCACCGGACTAGCGGGGGGAACAGATACGCAGTATTTT.

There are a few counts of this clonotype. The chain carries TRBV7-2 and TRBJ2-1, with 7 bases identical to TRBD1. The CDR3 has 15 amino acids. Unmatched junction bases numbered 7, after V lost 3 bases and J lost 5 bases. Germline CDR1 and CDR2: SGHTA and FQGNSA. The CDR3 loop reads CASSFRRDSNNEQFF. DNA of the CDR3: TGTGCCAGCAGCTTCCGAAGGGACAGCAACAATGAGCAGTTCTTC. Filled out from reference TRBV7-2 and TRBJ2-1, the complete variable domain reads GAGVSQSPSNKVTEKGKDVELRCDPISGHTALYWYRQSLGQGLEFLIYFQGNSAPDKSGLPSDRFSAERTGGSVSTLTIQRTQQEDSAVYLCASSFRRDSNNEQFFGPGTRLTVL.

This chain uses TRBV13 with TRBJ2-1; 7 bases align to TRBD2. The V gene end was trimmed by 3 bases and the J gene end by 5 bases; junction bases not matched to a gene: 7. The germline CDR1 and CDR2 sequences are PRHDT and FYEKMQ (reference sequence). The CDR3 length is 15 residues. The CDR3 is CASSFGLEGNNEQFF. The CDR3 nucleotides are TGTGCCAGCAGCTTCGGACTAGAGGGGAACAATGAGCAGTTCTTC.

The V call is TRBV6-1, the J call TRBJ2-7; 13 positions match TRBD2. The end of the DNA is better explained by TRBJ2-5, so the J call may be wrong. The germline CDR1 and CDR2 sequences are MNHNS and SASEGT. The CDR3 loop spans 16 amino acids. DNA for the CDR3: TGTGCCAGCAGTGAAGGGACTAGCGGGGGTGGGGAGACCCAGTACTTC. This sequence encodes CASSEGTSGGGETQYF.